This T cell receptor beta chain stems from a study of blood T cell repertoires in COVID-19. In the study overall: Sites across the United States, Italy and Spain contributed samples from acute and convalescent COVID-19. Sources were T cells, B-cell-depleted T cells, or PBMCs; the material itself was cDNA or gDNA.

Authors' data handling: Reference gene primer amplification gave nucleated cell count estimates. Assay used: immunoSEQ multiplex PCR; TCRdb lists only in-frame clones, some missing. V, J and clone size reflect that table, while D and trimming were determined from the DNA. Of some 320,000 clones listed, around 89% are singletons. The CDR3 totals 16 residues. V was clipped by 1 base and J by 5 bases; unmatched bases: 9. Germline V gene sequence: CDR1 ENHRY, CDR2 SYGVKD. The specimen sequenced was peripheral blood. The sequence came from a woman in her twenties or thirties who had recovered from COVID-19. V and J are TRBV10-3 and TRBJ1-1, with 8 positions matching TRBD1. The CDR3 sequence: CAISELLGQGLTEAFF. CDR3 nucleotides: TGTGCCATCAGTGAGTTACTCGGACAGGGTTTGACTGAAGCTTTCTTT.